The next 11 T cell receptor beta chains were all read from a single sample in a study of T cells after yellow fever vaccination. One entry per CDR3 protein, called by TCRdb with MiXCR from the 5' RACE reads. The sample has about 160,000 distinct CDR3 sequences, about 7% seen once. Source: CD4+ T cells sorted from PBMCs, taken 4 to 6 days after the first yellow fever vaccination. These receptors were taken from a man between 18 and 35 years old who received the YFV17D yellow fever vaccine.

The rearrangement uses TRBV7-2 and TRBJ2-5, with D possibly being TRBD1 (6 bases). V lost 3 bases and J lost 0, with 11 bases in between. CDR1 is SGHTA and CDR2 is FQGNSA in the germline V gene. CDR3 size: 15 residues. Here the CDR3 reads CASSFQTGYQETQYF. The CDR3 nucleotides are TGTGCCAGCAGCTTTCAAACAGGGTACCAAGAGACCCAGTACTTC.

In this sample, this clonotype turned up a few times. CDR3 sequence reads: CASSLALGAGVETQYF. The DNA for the CDR3 is TGTGCCAGCAGCTTAGCGTTAGGCGCCGGTGTGGAGACCCAGTACTTC. This sequence joins TRBV7-9 and TRBJ2-5; D is ambiguous. Between the trimmed V and J ends, which lost 0 bases and 5 bases, there was a span of 16 bases. Germline CDR1 SEHNR, CDR2 FQNEAQ (reference sequence). The CDR3 length is 16 residues.

This clonotype was counted at least ten times. The chain employs TRBV12-3 or TRBV12-4 and TRBJ2-7; 8 bases match TRBD1. CDR3 size: 14 residues. J was trimmed by 6 bases and V by 5 bases; bases with no gene match: 9. The CDR3 protein is CASSRYGTGGEQYV. CDR3 coding DNA: TGTGCCAGCAGTCGATACGGGACAGGCGGCGAGCAGTACGTC.

In the case of this clonotype: One base away lies a much larger clone, so this may be a sequencing read error. This rearrangement joins TRBV12-3 or TRBV12-4 to TRBJ1-2; D gene unclear. This CDR3 is built from 13 residues. In DNA, the CDR3 is TGTGCCAGCAGTTTAAGGCTGTGGAATGGCAACACCTTC. Protein sequence: CASSLRLWNGNTF.

This clonotype has a count of ten or more. The gene calls are TRBV18 and TRBJ1-5; 10 bases are a match to TRBD1. The CDR3 runs 15 residues. Looked up from germline, CDR1 is KGHSH and CDR2 is LQKENI. Trimming cost V 3 bases and J 5 bases; bases outside gene matches: 4. CDR3 loop: CASSPGTGVHQPQHF. The CDR3 DNA reads TGTGCCAGCTCACCCGGGACAGGGGTTCATCAGCCCCAGCATTTT.

V gene TRBV6-5 combines with J gene TRBJ2-7; D gene ambiguous. Germline CDR1 is MNHEY and CDR2 is SVGAGI. V lost 2 bases and J 3 bases, leaving 11 bases between the germline ends. This CDR3 is 14 amino acids long. The CDR3 DNA follows: TGTGCCAGCAGTTACCAGCCCTCGGGCTACGAGCAGTACGTC. Amino acids: CASSYQPSGYEQYV.

In this sample, this clonotype turned up many times. The rearrangement links TRBV5-1 to TRBJ1-1, with a weak D call TRBD1 (5 bases). Germline loops: CDR1 SGHRS, CDR2 YFSETQ. V was pared by 3 bases and J by 4 bases, with 16 bases between. The CDR3 has 15 amino acids. This CDR3 is CASSSLGVGSTEAFF. The CDR3 DNA follows: TGCGCCAGCAGCTCATTGGGGGTGGGGAGCACTGAAGCTTTCTTT.

In its sample, this clonotype was seen many times. The chain couples TRBV27 to TRBJ1-2, with unresolved D. Germline-derived CDR1 and CDR2 are MNHEY and SMNVEV (reference sequence). The CDR3 spans 14 residues. Trimming pared 6 bases from V and 8 bases from J, leaving 19 bases between. The CDR3 DNA sequence: TGTGCCAGCAGAGTAGGGTGGAGATCCTTCGGCTACACCTTC. Encoded protein: CASRVGWRSFGYTF.

The chain has TRBV4-1 and TRBJ2-1; no firm D call. The length of the CDR3 is 16 residues. CDR1 is MGHRA and CDR2 is YSYEKL in the germline V gene. V was trimmed by 5 bases and J by 8 bases, leaving 22 bases between them. The CDR3 DNA reads as TGCGCCAGCAGCTATTTAAATCTGGTACAAATGGATGAGCAGTTCTTC. Translation gives CASSYLNLVQMDEQFF.

The V gene is TRBV27, the J gene TRBJ2-5, with D possibly being TRBD1 (7 bases). Germline lookup yields CDR1 MNHEY and CDR2 SMNVEV (reference sequence). The CDR3 runs 15 residues. V shed 5 bases and J shed 9 bases, with 22 bases lying between them. In nucleotides, the CDR3 is TGTGCCAGCAGTCCAGCGACAGGGAGGTTGGGGGCCCAGTACTTC. This sequence encodes CASSPATGRLGAQYF.

This chain uses TRBV27 with TRBJ1-5; tentatively, D is TRBD1 (6 bases). Trimming cost V 9 bases and J 6 bases, with 21 bases left between them. The germline gives CDR1 MNHEY, CDR2 SMNVEV (reference sequence). The CDR3 contains 15 residues. CDR3 residues: CARYSEQGSSQPQHF. CDR3 nucleotides: TGTGCCAGATACTCCGAACAGGGCTCGTCTCAGCCCCAGCATTTT.